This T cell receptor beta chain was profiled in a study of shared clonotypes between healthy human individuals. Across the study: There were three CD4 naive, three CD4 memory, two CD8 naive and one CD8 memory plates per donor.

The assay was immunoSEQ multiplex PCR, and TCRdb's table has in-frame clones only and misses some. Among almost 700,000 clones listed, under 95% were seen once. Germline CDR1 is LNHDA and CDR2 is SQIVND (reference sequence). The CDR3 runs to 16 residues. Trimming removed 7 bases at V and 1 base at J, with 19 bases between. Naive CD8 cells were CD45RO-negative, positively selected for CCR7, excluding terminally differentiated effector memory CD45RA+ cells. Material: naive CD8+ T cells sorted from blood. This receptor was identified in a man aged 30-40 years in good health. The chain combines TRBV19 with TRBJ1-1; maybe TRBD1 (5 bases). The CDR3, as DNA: TGTGCCAGTAAGAATAGGGGCTGGAAACCGAACACTGAAGCTTTCTTT. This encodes CASKNRGWKPNTEAFF. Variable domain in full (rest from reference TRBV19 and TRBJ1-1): DGGITQSPKYLFRKEGQNVTLSCEQNLNHDAMYWYRQDPGQGLRLIYYSQIVNDFQKGDIAEGYSVSREKKESFPLTVTSAQKNPTAFYLCASKNRGWKPNTEAFFGQGTRLTVV.